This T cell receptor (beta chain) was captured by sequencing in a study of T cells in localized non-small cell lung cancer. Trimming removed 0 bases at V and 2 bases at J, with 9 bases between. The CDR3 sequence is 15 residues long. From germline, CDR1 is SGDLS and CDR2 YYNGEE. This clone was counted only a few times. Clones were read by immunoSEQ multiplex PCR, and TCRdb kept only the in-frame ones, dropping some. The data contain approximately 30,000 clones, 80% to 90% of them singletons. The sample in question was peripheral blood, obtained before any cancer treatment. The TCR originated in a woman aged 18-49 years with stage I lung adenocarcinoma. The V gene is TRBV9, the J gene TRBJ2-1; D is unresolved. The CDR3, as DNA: TGTGCCAGCAGCGTAGACGGGCTGGCCTACAATGAGCAGTTCTTC. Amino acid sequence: CASSVDGLAYNEQFF.